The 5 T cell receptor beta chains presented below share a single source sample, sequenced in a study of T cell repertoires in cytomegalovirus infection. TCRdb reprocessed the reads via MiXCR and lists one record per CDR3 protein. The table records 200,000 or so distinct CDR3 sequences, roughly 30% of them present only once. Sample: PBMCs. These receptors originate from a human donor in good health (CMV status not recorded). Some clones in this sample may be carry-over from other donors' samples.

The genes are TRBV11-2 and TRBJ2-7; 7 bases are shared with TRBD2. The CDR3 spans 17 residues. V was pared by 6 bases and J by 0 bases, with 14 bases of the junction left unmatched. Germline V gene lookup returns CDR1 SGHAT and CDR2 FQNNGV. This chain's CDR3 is CASSLKRGRGLSYEQYF. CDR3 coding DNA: TGTGCCAGCAGTTTGAAGAGAGGGAGGGGCCTCTCCTACGAGCAGTACTTC.

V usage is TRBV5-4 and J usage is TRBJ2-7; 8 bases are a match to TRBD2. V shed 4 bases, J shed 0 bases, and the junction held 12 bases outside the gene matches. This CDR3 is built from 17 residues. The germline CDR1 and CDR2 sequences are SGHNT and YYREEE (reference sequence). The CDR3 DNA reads TGTGCCAGCAGCCCGGGGGGGGGCCTCAAAAGCTCCTACGAGCAGTACTTC. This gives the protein CASSPGGGLKSSYEQYF.

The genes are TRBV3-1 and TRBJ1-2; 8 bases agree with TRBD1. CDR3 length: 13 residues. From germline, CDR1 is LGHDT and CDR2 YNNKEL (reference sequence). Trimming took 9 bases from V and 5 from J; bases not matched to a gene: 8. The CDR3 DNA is TGTGCCAGTTACAACAGGGGGGGATATGGCTACACCTTC. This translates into CASYNRGGYGYTF.

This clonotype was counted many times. In DNA, the CDR3 is TGTGCCAGCCGCTCCGAGGGAGCCACTGAAGCTTTCTTT. Its protein is CASRSEGATEAFF. J is TRBJ1-1 and V is TRBV28; no firm D call. Germline V gene sequence: CDR1 MDHEN, CDR2 SYDVKM. V gave up 8 bases and J gave up 4 bases, with 14 bases separating them. The CDR3 totals 13 residues.

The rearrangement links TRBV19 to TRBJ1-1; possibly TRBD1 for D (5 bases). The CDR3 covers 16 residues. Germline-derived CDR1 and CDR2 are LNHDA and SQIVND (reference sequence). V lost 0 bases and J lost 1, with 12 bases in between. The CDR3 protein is CASSIDDRRSNTEAFF. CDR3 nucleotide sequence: TGTGCCAGTAGTATAGATGACAGACGTTCGAACACTGAAGCTTTCTTT.